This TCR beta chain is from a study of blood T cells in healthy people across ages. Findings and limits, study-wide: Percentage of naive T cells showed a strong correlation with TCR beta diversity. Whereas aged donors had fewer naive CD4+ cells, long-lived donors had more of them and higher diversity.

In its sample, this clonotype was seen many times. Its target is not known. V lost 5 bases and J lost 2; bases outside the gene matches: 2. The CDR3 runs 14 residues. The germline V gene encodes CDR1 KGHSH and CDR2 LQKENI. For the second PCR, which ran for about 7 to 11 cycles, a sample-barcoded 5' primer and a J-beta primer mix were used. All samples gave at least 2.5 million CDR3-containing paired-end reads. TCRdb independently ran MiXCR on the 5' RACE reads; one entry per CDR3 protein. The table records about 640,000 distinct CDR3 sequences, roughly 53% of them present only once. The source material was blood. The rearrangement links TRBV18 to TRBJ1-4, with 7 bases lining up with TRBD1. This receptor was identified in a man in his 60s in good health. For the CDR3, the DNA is TGTGCCAGCTCAGCGGACAGGACTAATGAAAAACTGTTTTTT. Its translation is CASSADRTNEKLFF. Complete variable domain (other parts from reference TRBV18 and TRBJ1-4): NAGVMQNPRHLVRRRGQEARLRCSPMKGHSHVYWYRQLPEEGLKFMVYLQKENIIDESGMPKERFSAEFPKEGPSILRIQQVVRGDSAAYFCASSADRTNEKLFFGSGTQLSVL.